Sequencing of this T cell receptor beta chain was carried out in a study of cytomegalovirus exposure and HLA in healthy donors. Study summary: From HLA-typed donors, an early data release held 70 million to 95 million unique TCRs. The study's findings and limits: Relative to equally common others, HLA-associated TCR beta chains showed greater clonal expansion in a later analysis. Information on immune exposure was restricted to one variable (CMV serostatus).

Primers for the PCR totalled 60 Vbeta and 13 Jbeta. Study processing details: In a later analysis, the count reached some 83 million unique TCR beta chains, with about 11 million shared. Clones were read by immunoSEQ multiplex PCR, and TCRdb kept only the in-frame ones, dropping some. V, J and clone size reflect that table, while D and trimming were determined from the DNA. The data contain fewer than 90,000 clones, over 60% of them singletons. In regard to this clone: Its antigen is undetermined.

This CDR3 comprises 15 residues. V was pared by 4 bases and J by 7 bases, with 11 bases of the junction left unmatched. Germline CDR1 and CDR2: SGHRS and YFSETQ. This clonotype was sampled from a man under 40 in good health and CMV-seronegative. This sequence joins TRBV5-1 and TRBJ2-7, with 10 bases identical to TRBD1. The sequenced material came from PBMCs. The CDR3 sequence is CASSRMTGGSREQYF. In DNA form, the CDR3 reads TGCGCCAGCAGCAGAATGACAGGGGGCTCAAGAGAGCAGTACTTC.